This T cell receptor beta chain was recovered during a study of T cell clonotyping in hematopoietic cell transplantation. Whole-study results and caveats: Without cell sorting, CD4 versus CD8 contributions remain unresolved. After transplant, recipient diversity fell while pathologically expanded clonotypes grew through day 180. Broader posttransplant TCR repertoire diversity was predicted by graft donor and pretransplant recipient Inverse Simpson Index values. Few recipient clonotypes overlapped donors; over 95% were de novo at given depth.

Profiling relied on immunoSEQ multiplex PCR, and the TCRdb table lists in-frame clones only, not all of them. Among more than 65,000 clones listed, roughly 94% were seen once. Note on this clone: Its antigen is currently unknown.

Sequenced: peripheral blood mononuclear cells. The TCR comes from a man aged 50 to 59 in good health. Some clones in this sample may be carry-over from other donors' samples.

The CDR3: CASSPGTGTGIGNTIYF. The CDR3 DNA sequence: TGTGCCAGCAGCCCAGGAACCGGGACAGGGATCGGAAACACCATATATTTT. The V gene is TRBV7-9, the J gene TRBJ1-3; 9 nucleotides match TRBD1. CDR1 is SEHNR, CDR2 FQNEAQ, per germline (reference sequence). V trimming: 5 bases; J trimming: 4 bases; junction bases outside the gene matches: 12. The CDR3 length is 17 residues.